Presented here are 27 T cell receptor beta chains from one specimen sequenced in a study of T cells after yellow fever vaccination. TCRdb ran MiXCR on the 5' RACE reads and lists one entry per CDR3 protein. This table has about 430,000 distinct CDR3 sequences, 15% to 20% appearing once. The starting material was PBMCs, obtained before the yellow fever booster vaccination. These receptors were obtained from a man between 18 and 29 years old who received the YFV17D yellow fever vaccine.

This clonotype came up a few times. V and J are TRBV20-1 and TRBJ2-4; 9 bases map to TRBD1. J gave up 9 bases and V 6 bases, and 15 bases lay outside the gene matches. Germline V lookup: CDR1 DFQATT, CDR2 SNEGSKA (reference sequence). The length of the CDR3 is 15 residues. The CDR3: CSAQGQGLYQGIQYF. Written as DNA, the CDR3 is TGCAGTGCCCAAGGACAGGGGCTATATCAGGGCATTCAGTACTTC.

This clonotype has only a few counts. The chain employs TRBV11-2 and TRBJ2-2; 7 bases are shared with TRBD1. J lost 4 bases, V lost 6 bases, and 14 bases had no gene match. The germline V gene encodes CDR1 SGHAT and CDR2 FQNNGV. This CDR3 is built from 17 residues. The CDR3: CASSQPRDRVSTGELFF. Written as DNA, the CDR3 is TGTGCCAGCAGTCAACCCCGGGACAGAGTATCCACCGGGGAGCTGTTTTTT.

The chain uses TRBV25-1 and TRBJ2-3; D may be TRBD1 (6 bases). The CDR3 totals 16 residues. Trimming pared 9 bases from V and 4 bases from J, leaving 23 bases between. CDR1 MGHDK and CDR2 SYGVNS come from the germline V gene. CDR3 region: CASRGTGHNGADTQYF. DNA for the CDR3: TGTGCCAGTAGGGGGACCGGCCATAACGGGGCAGATACGCAGTATTTT.

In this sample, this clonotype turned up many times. CDR3 sequence: CSARGGLGTAGGRNEQFF. CDR3 in DNA: TGCAGTGCTAGAGGAGGCTTAGGAACAGCGGGGGGGAGAAATGAGCAGTTCTTC. V usage is TRBV20-1 and J usage is TRBJ2-1; TRBD2 agrees at 10 bases. The CDR3 runs to 18 residues. Per the germline V gene, CDR1 is DFQATT and CDR2 is SNEGSKA (reference sequence). J was trimmed by 7 bases and V by 1 base; bases with no gene match: 16.

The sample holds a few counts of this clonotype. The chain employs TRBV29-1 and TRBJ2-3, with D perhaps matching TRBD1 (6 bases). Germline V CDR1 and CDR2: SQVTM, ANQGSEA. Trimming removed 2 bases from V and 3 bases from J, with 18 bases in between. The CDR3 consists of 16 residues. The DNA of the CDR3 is TGCAGCGTTGAATTGGGACAAGGTTGGGGGACAGATACGCAGTATTTT. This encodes CSVELGQGWGTDTQYF.

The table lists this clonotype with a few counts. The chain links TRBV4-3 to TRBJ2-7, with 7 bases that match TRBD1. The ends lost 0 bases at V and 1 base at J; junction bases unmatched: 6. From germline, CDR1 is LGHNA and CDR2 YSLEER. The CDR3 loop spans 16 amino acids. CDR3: CASSQERGLGSYEQYF. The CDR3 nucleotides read TGCGCCAGCAGCCAAGAAAGGGGGCTGGGTTCCTACGAGCAGTACTTC.

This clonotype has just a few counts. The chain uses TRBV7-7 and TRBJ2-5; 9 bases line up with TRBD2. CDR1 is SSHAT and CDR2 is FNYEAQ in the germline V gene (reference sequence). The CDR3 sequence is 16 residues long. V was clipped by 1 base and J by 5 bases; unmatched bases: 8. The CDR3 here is CASSLDLAGGGETQYF. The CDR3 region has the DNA TGTGCCAGCAGCTTAGATCTGGCGGGGGGGGGCGAGACCCAGTACTTC.

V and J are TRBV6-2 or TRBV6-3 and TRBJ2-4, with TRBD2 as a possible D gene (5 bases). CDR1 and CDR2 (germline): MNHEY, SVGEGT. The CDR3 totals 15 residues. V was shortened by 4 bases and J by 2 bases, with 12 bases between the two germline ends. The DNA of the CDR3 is TGTGCCAGCAGTTTCCGGCCTAGCCCCAAAAACATTCAGTACTTC. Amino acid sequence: CASSFRPSPKNIQYF.

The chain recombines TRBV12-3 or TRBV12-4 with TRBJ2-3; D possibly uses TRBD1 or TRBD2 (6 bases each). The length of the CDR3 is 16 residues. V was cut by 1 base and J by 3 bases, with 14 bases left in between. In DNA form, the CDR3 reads TGTGCCAGCAGTTTAGGTGGGGGGCTTCCGACAGATACGCAGTATTTT. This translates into CASSLGGGLPTDTQYF.

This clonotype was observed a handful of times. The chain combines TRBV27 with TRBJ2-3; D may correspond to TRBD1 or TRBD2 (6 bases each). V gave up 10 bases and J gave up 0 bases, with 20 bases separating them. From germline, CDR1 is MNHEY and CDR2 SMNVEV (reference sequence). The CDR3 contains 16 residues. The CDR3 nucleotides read TGTGCCACCAACCAGGGGACTGCCCCTAGCACAGATACGCAGTATTTT. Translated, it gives CATNQGTAPSTDTQYF.

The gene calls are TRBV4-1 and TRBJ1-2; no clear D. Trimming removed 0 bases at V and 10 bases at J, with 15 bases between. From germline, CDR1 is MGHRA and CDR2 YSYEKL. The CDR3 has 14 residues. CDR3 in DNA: TGCGCCAGCAGCCAAGATGGGAACGGACGCGACTACACCTTC. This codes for CASSQDGNGRDYTF.

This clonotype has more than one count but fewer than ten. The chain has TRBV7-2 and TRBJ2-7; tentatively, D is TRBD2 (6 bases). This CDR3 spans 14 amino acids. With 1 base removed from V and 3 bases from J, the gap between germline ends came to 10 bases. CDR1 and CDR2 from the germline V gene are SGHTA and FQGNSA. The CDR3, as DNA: TGTGCCAGCAGCTTAGTTTCGGGGGTCTACGAGCAGTACGTC. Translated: CASSLVSGVYEQYV.

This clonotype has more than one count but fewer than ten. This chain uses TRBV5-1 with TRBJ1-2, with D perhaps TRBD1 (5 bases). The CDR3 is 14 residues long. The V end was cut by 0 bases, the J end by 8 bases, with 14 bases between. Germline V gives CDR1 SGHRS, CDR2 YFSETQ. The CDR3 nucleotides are TGCGCCAGCAGCTTGGCCGCCGGGGGAAGGGGCTACACCTTC. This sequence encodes CASSLAAGGRGYTF.

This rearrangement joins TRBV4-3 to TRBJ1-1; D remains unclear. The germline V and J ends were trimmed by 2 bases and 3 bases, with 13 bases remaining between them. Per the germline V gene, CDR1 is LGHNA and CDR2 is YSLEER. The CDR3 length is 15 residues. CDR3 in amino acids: CASSQWGLEDTEAFF. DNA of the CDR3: TGCGCCAGCAGCCAATGGGGTCTTGAGGACACTGAAGCTTTCTTT.

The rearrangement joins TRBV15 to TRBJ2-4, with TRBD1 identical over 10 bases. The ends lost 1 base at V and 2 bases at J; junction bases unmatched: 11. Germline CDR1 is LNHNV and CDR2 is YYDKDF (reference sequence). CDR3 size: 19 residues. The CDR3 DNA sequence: TGTGCCACCAGCAGAGCAAGGGGACAGGGGACCCCATCCAAAAACATTCAGTACTTC. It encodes CATSRARGQGTPSKNIQYF.

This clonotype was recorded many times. The CDR3 DNA reads as TGTGCCAGCAGTCGGAGCGGGGGGGCCTACAATGAGCAGTTCTTC. As protein: CASSRSGGAYNEQFF. The rearrangement links TRBV12-3 or TRBV12-4 to TRBJ2-1; 10 bases line up with TRBD2. The CDR3 length is 15 residues. J gave up 2 bases and V 5 bases, and 3 bases lay outside the gene matches.

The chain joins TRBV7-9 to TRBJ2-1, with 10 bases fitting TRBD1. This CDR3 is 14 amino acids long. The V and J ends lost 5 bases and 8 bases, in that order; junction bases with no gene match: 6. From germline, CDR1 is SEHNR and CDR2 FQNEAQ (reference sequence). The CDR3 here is CASSLRDRGYEQFF. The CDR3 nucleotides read TGTGCCAGCAGCCTCCGGGACAGGGGCTATGAGCAGTTCTTC.

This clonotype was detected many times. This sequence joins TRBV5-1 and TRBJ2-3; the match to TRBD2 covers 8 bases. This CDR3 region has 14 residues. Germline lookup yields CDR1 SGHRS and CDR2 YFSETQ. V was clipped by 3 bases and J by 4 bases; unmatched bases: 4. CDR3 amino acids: CASSSMTSADTQYF. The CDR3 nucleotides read TGCGCCAGCAGCTCGATGACTAGCGCAGATACGCAGTATTTT.

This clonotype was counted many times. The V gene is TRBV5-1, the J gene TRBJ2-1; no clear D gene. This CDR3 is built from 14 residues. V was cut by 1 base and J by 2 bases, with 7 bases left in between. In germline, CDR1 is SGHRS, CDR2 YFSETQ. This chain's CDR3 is CASSLSVTYNEQFF. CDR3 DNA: TGCGCCAGCAGCTTGTCGGTTACCTACAATGAGCAGTTCTTC.

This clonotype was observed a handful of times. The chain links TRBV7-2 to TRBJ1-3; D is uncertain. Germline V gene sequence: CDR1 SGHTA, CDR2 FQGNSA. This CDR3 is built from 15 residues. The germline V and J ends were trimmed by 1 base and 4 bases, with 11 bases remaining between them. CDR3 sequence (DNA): TGTGCCAGCAGCTTAGATGGAGGGTTCGGAAACACCATATATTTT. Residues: CASSLDGGFGNTIYF.

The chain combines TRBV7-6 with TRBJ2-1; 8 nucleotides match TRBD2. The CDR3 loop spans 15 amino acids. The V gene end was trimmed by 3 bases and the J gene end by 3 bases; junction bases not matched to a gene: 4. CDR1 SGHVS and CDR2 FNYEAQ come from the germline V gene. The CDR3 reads CASSFGAGVYNEQFF. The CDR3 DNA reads TGTGCCAGCAGCTTTGGAGCGGGGGTCTACAATGAGCAGTTCTTC.

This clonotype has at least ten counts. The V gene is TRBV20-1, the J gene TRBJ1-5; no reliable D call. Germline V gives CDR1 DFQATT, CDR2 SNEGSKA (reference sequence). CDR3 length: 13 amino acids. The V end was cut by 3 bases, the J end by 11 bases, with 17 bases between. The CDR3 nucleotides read TGCAGTGCTAGTCAGCCTGTGCAACGATCCCAGCATTTT. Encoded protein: CSASQPVQRSQHF.

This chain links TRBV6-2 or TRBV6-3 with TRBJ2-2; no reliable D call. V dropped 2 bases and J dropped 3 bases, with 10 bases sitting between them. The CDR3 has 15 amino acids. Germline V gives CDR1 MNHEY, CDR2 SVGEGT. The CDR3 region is CASSYASGYTGELFF. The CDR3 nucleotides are TGTGCCAGCAGTTACGCCTCGGGTTACACCGGGGAGCTGTTTTTT.

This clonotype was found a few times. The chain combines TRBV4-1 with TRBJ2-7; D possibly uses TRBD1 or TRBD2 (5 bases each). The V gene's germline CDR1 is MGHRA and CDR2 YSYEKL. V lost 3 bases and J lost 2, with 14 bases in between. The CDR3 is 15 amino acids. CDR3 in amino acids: CASSQIRDDAYEQYF. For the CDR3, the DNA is TGCGCCAGCAGCCAGATACGGGACGATGCCTACGAGCAGTACTTC.

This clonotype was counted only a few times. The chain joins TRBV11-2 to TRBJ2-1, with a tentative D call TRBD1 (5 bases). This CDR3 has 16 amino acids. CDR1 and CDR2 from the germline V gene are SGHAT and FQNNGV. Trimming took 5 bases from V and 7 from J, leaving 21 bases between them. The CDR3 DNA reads TGTGCCAGCAGCCCCAGGGAAGGGCAGGGCAGGAATGAGCAGTTCTTC. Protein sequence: CASSPREGQGRNEQFF.

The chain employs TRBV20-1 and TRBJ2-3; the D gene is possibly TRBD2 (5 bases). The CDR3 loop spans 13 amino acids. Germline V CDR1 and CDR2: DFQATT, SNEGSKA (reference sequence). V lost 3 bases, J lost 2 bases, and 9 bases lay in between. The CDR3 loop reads CSARADFTDTQYF. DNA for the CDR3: TGCAGTGCTAGGGCGGACTTCACAGATACGCAGTATTTT.

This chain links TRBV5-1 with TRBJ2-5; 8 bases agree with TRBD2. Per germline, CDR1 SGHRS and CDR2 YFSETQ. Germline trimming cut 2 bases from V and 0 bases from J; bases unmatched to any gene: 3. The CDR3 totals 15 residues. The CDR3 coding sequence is TGCGCCAGCAGCTTCGGCGGGGGGAACCAAGAGACCCAGTACTTC. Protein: CASSFGGGNQETQYF.